The present TCR beta chain was sequenced within a study of blood T cell repertoires in COVID-19 (dated by TCRdb to about 2020). Concerning the study at large: Collaborator samples came from the United States, Italy and Spain and covered acute and convalescent phases of COVID-19. The material from the prospective study consisted of cDNA or gDNA derived from T cells, B-cell-depleted T cells, or PBMCs. Subjects who had been exposed to COVID-19, were actively infected with it, or had recovered from it provided the deeply sampled blood TCRbeta repertoires that made up the dataset. The repertoires were made available in a free public database intended to serve as a resource for research on the immune response to SARS-CoV-2. Samples came from the ongoing ImmuneRACE study (first 160 participants) plus 1,254 subjects from 6 global collaborators. Sample metadata almost always included a de-identified subject ID, COVID-19 status, age in years and sex. Where available, HLA class I and class II types were taken from metadata supplied by the sample provider and were not determined by assay-based typing. What the authors observed across the whole study: The quantity of clinical and demographic metadata differed by source and by participant and was supplied without curation.

The collaborating institutions used their own protocols to collect whole blood in K2EDTA tubes. Collaborator samples were shipped for TCRbeta analysis as frozen whole blood, isolated PBMCs, or DNA extracted from either sample type. Comments on this clone: No cognate antigen has been identified for it. No per-base quality is available; no much larger clone lies one base away.

From the germline V gene, CDR1 is SGHRS and CDR2 is YFSETQ. The CDR3 starts with the cysteine, ends with the phenylalanine, and has 17 residues. Only CDR3 DNA is held: 51 bases, read in frame from base 1. At the junction V is shortened by 1 base and J by 7 bases; bases outside the gene matches: 9. TCRbeta CDR3 regions were amplified from genomic DNA using the immunoSEQ Assay, a bias-controlled multiplex PCR. On the study's bioinformatics: Within the assay, amplification of reference gene primers was used to estimate how many nucleated cells each sample contained. Sequence reads were collapsed and filtered to measure the absolute abundance of every unique TCRbeta CDR3 rearrangement. For each sample, productive Simpson clonality was calculated as the square root of Simpson's diversity index across productive rearrangements. Drawn from immuneACCESS, this table holds only the in-frame rearrangements with V and J called that TCRdb kept. Clones are partly lost; checked studies trace under half to an unresolved V gene and leave the rest unexplained. Clone size and the V and J calls come from that table; the DNA yielded D and trimming. This sample comprises more than 90,000 clones, approximately 81% of them detected only once. The ten largest clones represent around 2% of the sample.

The clonotype originates from a woman aged 70 to 79 with active or convalescent COVID-19. Sequencing was performed on peripheral blood. Recombination connected TRBV5-1 to TRBJ1-5; TRBD1 lines up with 12 middle nucleotides. The encoded CDR3 is CASSLRPGTGGVQPQHF. The DNA sequence follows: TGCGCCAGCAGCTTGCGCCCCGGGACAGGGGGCGTGCAGCCCCAGCATTTT.